The T cell receptor beta chain under discussion was sequenced for a study of blood T cell repertoires in COVID-19. Study overall: Both acute and convalescent COVID-19 samples were obtained from the United States, Italy and Spain. The cDNA or gDNA used as material had been derived from T cells, B-cell-depleted T cells, or PBMCs.

Germline CDR1 reads SGHTA; CDR2 reads FQGTGA. The CDR3 runs to 15 residues. V was pared by 6 bases and J by 5 bases, with 20 bases between. Original handling: How many nucleated cells were present was estimated from reference gene primer amplification. Libraries were prepared by immunoSEQ multiplex PCR; TCRdb keeps only in-frame clonotypes and omits some of them. That table supplies the V and J calls and clone size; D and trimming were determined from the DNA. The repertoire includes 10,000 to 15,000 clones, roughly three quarters of them detected once, and 34% sits in the top ten. The specimen sequenced was peripheral blood. The receptor was isolated from a human donor in a cohort sampled during active COVID-19. The rearrangement joins TRBV7-3 to TRBJ2-7; maybe TRBD1 (6 bases). For the CDR3, the DNA is TGTGCCAGCAGTCAGGGGATTTCAGGGATCGACGAGCAGTACTTC. This sequence encodes CASSQGISGIDEQYF.